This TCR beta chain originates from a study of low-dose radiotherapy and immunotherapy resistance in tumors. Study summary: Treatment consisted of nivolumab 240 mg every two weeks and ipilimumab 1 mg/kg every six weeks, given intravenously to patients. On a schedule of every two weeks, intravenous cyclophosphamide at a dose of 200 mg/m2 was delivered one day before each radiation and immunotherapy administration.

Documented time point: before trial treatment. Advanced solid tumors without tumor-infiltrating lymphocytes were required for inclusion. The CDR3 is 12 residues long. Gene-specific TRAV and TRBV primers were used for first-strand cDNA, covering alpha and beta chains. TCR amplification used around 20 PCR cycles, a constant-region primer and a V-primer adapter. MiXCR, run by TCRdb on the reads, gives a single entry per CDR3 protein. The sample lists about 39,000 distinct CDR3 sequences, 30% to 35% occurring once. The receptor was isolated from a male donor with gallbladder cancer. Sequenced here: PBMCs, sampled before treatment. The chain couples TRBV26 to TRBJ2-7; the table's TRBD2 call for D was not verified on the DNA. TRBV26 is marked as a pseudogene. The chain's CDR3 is CATRGLVYEQYF. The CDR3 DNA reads TGTGCGACCAGAGGACTAGTGTACGAGCAGTACTTC.